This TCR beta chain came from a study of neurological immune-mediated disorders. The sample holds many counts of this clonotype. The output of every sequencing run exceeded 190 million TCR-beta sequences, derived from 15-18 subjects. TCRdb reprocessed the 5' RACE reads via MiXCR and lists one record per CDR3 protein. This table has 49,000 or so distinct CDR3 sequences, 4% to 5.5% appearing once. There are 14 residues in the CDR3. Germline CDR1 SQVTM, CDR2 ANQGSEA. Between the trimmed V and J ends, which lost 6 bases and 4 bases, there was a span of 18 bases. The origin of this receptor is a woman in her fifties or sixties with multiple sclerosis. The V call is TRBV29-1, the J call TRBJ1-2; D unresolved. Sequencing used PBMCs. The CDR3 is CSVTVVGEPYGYTF. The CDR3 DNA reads TGCAGCGTGACTGTGGTCGGAGAACCCTATGGCTACACCTTC.